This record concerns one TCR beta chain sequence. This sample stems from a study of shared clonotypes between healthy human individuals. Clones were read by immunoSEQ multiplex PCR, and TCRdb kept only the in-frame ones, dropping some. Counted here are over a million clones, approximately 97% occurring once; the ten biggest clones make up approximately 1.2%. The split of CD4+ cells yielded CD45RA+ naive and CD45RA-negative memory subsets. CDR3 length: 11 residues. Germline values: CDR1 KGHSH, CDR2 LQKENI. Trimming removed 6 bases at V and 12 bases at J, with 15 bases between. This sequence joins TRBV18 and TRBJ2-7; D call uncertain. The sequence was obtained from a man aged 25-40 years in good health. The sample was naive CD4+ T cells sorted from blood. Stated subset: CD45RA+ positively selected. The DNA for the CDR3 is TGTGCCAGCTCCTCCCTTTACGAGTTGTACTTC. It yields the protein CASSSLYELYF.